This TCR beta chain was sequenced in a study of HIV-infected patients and healthy controls. This clonotype was found a few times. Germline-derived CDR1 and CDR2 are SGHTA and FQGNSA. This CDR3 comprises 19 residues. The V segment lost 0 bases and the J segment 3 bases; nucleotides outside the gene matches: 9. TCRdb re-called the 5' RACE reads through MiXCR, storing one row per CDR3 protein. Altogether about 70,000 distinct CDR3 sequences are present, about 15% being singletons, with the ten largest covering around 5.9%. The chain has TRBV7-2 and TRBJ2-3, with 13 nucleotides matching TRBD2. This receptor was taken from a human donor in good health. Sequencing was performed on CD4+ T cells from blood. The CDR3 spells CASSLALAGGRLQTDTQYF. For the CDR3, the DNA is TGTGCCAGCAGCTTAGCACTAGCGGGGGGGCGATTACAGACAGATACGCAGTATTTT.